Below, 22 T cell receptor beta chains from the same sample are listed, as sequenced in a study of cytomegalovirus exposure and HLA in healthy donors (dated by TCRdb to 2015 to 2018). The library was generated by the immunoSEQ multiplex PCR assay. The multiplex PCR relied on a mix of 60 forward primers for TCR Vbeta segments and 13 reverse primers for TCR Jbeta segments. As stored in TCRdb, this immuneACCESS dataset retains in-frame rearrangements with V and J assigned. A fraction of the clones does not appear; measured against another copy, unresolved V genes explain less than half of the discrepancy, and the remainder lacks a known reason. The sample contains roughly 160,000 clones, around 85% of them found a single time. The ten biggest clones cover approximately 8.5% of the sample. The specimen was PBMCs. The receptors derive from a man between 18 and 35 years old in good health and CMV-seropositive.

The chain carries TRBV5-1 and TRBJ1-5, with a tentative D call TRBD1 (5 bases). Per the germline V gene, CDR1 is SGHRS and CDR2 is YFSETQ. This CDR3 contains 19 residues. V shed 2 bases and J shed 3 bases, with 24 bases lying between them. The CDR3 region has the DNA TGCGCCAGCAGCTTCCATCCAGGGTTTTTGGGCCCCAACAATCAGCCCCAGCATTTT. It translates to CASSFHPGFLGPNNQPQHF.

In DNA form, the CDR3 reads TGTGCCACGAGACAGGGGTTTGAAAAACTGTTTTTT. This encodes CATRQGFEKLFF. The gene calls are TRBV28 and TRBJ1-4; TRBD1 aligns across 8 bases. CDR3 length equals 12 residues. V dropped 10 bases and J dropped 7; count of bases not matched to a gene: 5. Germline V gene data show CDR1 as MDHEN and CDR2 as SYDVKM.

The chain employs TRBV11-2 and TRBJ2-7; D call uncertain. Trimming left V 0 bases short and J 3 bases short, with 15 bases between. This CDR3 spans 16 amino acids. In germline, CDR1 is SGHAT, CDR2 FQNNGV. The CDR3 here is CASSLDLPPTGYEQYF. For the CDR3, the DNA is TGTGCCAGCAGCTTAGACCTCCCTCCGACGGGCTACGAGCAGTACTTC.

Of note for this clone: One end of the junction varies from germline; a read error may be responsible. This chain connects TRBV5-8 to TRBJ2-7, with TRBD1 matching over 10 bases. The V gene's germline CDR1 is SGHTS and CDR2 YDEGEE. The CDR3 is 14 amino acids. The CDR3 region has the DNA TGTGCCAGCAGCTTCGCCGGGACAGGGGTTGTTCGTCACTTC. Its translation: CASSFAGTGVVRHF.

V usage is TRBV6-5 and J usage is TRBJ2-5; tentatively, D is TRBD2 (7 bases). CDR3 length equals 15 residues. CDR1 MNHEY and CDR2 SVGAGI come from the germline V gene. V was clipped by 2 bases and J by 7 bases, with 17 bases between them. CDR3: CASSYMAGAAGTQYF. The CDR3 region has the DNA TGTGCCAGCAGTTACATGGCGGGGGCCGCGGGGACCCAGTACTTC.

J is TRBJ1-6 and V is TRBV9; 9 bases are a match to TRBD1. J was trimmed by 6 bases and V by 1 base; bases with no gene match: 5. Germline values: CDR1 SGDLS, CDR2 YYNGEE. The CDR3 extends over 16 amino acids. CDR3: CASSVYGTGSNSPLHF. The CDR3 DNA is TGTGCCAGCAGCGTATATGGGACAGGGAGTAATTCACCCCTCCACTTT.

The chain carries TRBV10-3 and TRBJ2-5; D is unresolved. CDR1 and CDR2 (germline): ENHRY, SYGVKD. This CDR3 region has 15 residues. The V end lost 3 bases, the J end lost 0 bases, and 11 bases lay between the germline ends. The CDR3 DNA reads TGTGCCATCAGTGAATTCGGAACAGACCAAGAGACCCAGTACTTC. It yields the protein CAISEFGTDQETQYF.

V is TRBV11-2 and J is TRBJ1-5; D may be TRBD1 (5 bases). The CDR3 length is 17 residues. CDR1 and CDR2 (germline): SGHAT, FQNNGV. The V end was cut by 3 bases, the J end by 4 bases, with 19 bases between. DNA of the CDR3: TGTGCCAGCAGCTTTTATCCCAAGGGGCCAAAGAATCAGCCCCAGCATTTT. Protein: CASSFYPKGPKNQPQHF.

The chain carries TRBV10-1 and TRBJ2-1, with D maybe TRBD1 (7 bases). The V gene lost 3 bases and the J gene lost 10 bases, with 25 bases spanning the gap. The V gene's germline CDR1 is WNHNN and CDR2 SYGVQD (reference sequence). The length of the CDR3 is 17 residues. This CDR3 reads CASSDFPAWPGGMEQFF. CDR3 sequence (DNA): TGCGCCAGCAGTGACTTCCCCGCTTGGCCAGGGGGGATGGAGCAGTTCTTC.

The chain has TRBV2 and TRBJ1-1, with no clear D. The CDR3 runs to 13 residues. Trimming shortened V by 4 bases and J by 1 base, and 7 bases separated the two germline ends. Germline CDR1 and CDR2: SNHLY and FYNNEI. DNA for the CDR3: TGTGCCAGCAGTGGACACAGGAACACTGAAGCTTTCTTT. It codes for CASSGHRNTEAFF. The full variable domain, in which reference TRBV2 and TRBJ1-1 provide the parts outside the CDR3, is EPEVTQTPSHQVTQMGQEVILRCVPISNHLYFYWYRQILGQKVEFLVSFYNNEISEKSEIFDDQFSVERPDGSNFTLKIRSTKLEDSAMYFCASSGHRNTEAFFGQGTRLTVV.

The J gene is TRBJ2-7, the V gene TRBV2; TRBD1 matches at 8 bases. V lost 8 bases and J lost 5; bases outside the gene matches: 11. Germline CDR1 reads SNHLY; CDR2 reads FYNNEI. This CDR3 contains 14 residues. CDR3 sequence reads: CASGYPDRVNEQYF. The DNA for the CDR3 is TGTGCCAGCGGCTATCCGGACAGGGTCAACGAGCAGTACTTC.

In this sample, this clone turned up a few times. This sequence joins TRBV4-1 and TRBJ1-5; 9 bases match TRBD1. The V gene end was trimmed by 5 bases and the J gene end by 5 bases; junction bases not matched to a gene: 7. There are 15 residues in the CDR3. CDR1 MGHRA and CDR2 YSYEKL come from the germline V gene. CDR3 residues: CASSYWTGADQPQHF. CDR3 DNA: TGCGCCAGCAGCTATTGGACAGGGGCCGATCAGCCCCAGCATTTT.

This clone was picked up a small number of times. Mismatch with germline at one junction end may stem from a read error. The rearrangement uses TRBV4-1 and TRBJ1-5, with D maybe TRBD1 (5 bases). The CDR3 is 13 residues long. Germline V gene data show CDR1 as MGHRA and CDR2 as YSYEKL. CDR3 coding DNA: TGCGCCAGCAGCCAAGATGCAGGGCAGCTCCAGCATTTT. This translates into CASSQDAGQLQHF.

The V call is TRBV30, the J call TRBJ1-2, with 7 bases identical to TRBD1. V gave up 3 bases and J gave up 2 bases; unmatched junction bases: 3. CDR1 GTSNPN and CDR2 SVGIG come from the germline V gene (reference sequence). This CDR3 contains 13 residues. CDR3 residues: CAWSPDRNYGYTF. The CDR3 DNA sequence: TGTGCCTGGAGCCCGGACAGGAACTATGGCTACACCTTC.

The V call is TRBV30, the J call TRBJ2-7, with TRBD1 identical over 8 bases. Per germline, CDR1 GTSNPN and CDR2 SVGIG (reference sequence). With 1 base clipped from V and 6 bases from J, the junction kept 5 bases outside the gene matches. The CDR3 totals 13 residues. The CDR3 sequence is CAWSGQGAFEQYF. CDR3 sequence (DNA): TGTGCCTGGAGTGGGCAGGGGGCCTTCGAGCAGTACTTC.

A single count supports this clone. The J gene is TRBJ2-7, the V gene TRBV30; TRBD1 matches at 9 bases. CDR3 length: 12 amino acids. Germline CDR1 and CDR2: GTSNPN and SVGIG (reference sequence). The ends lost 5 bases at V and 7 bases at J; junction bases unmatched: 6. Here the CDR3 reads CAWEQGAREQYF. CDR3 in DNA: TGTGCCTGGGAACAGGGGGCGAGGGAGCAGTACTTC.

This clone has just one count. This chain uses TRBV12-5 with TRBJ1-5; tentatively, D is TRBD1 (5 bases). V lost 1 base and J 1 base, leaving 14 bases between the germline ends. The CDR3 length is 17 residues. Germline V CDR1 and CDR2: LGHNT, FRNRAP. CDR3 sequence: CASGLAVGGVSNQPQHF. The CDR3 DNA sequence: TGTGCTAGTGGTTTGGCCGTTGGGGGGGTAAGCAATCAGCCCCAGCATTTT.

This clone appeared a few times. This chain uses TRBV2 with TRBJ1-1; D is ambiguous. Germline-derived CDR1 and CDR2 are SNHLY and FYNNEI. The CDR3 is made up of 11 amino acids. The V end lost 1 base, the J end lost 6 bases, and 3 bases lay between the germline ends. The CDR3 bases are TGTGCCAGCAGTGAAGTATCTGAAGCTTTCTTT. It codes for CASSEVSEAFF.

V and J are TRBV15 and TRBJ2-7; TRBD2 agrees at 11 bases. The J segment lost 5 bases and the V segment lost 1 base, leaving 7 bases of the junction unmatched. CDR3 length: 16 amino acids. Germline V gene data show CDR1 as LNHNV and CDR2 as YYDKDF (reference sequence). DNA of the CDR3: TGTGCCACCAGCAGAGGCGAGGTAGCGGGGGGGCACGAGCAGTACTTC. Residues: CATSRGEVAGGHEQYF.

The V call is TRBV27, the J call TRBJ2-5; 10 bases agree with TRBD2. Germline-derived CDR1 and CDR2 are MNHEY and SMNVEV (reference sequence). V shed 1 base and J 4 bases; nucleotides not matched to a gene: 6. There are 16 residues in the CDR3. CDR3 DNA: TGTGCCAGCAGTTTATTGGCTAGCGGGGGACCAGAGACCCAGTACTTC. It yields the protein CASSLLASGGPETQYF.

This chain connects TRBV30 to TRBJ1-4; D perhaps matches TRBD1 (5 bases). V was trimmed by 0 bases and J by 7 bases, leaving 15 bases between them. Germline loops: CDR1 GTSNPN, CDR2 SVGIG (reference sequence). The CDR3 has 15 residues. In DNA form, the CDR3 reads TGTGCCTGGAGTGTAACGATGGGGGGATTTGAAAAACTGTTTTTT. This sequence encodes CAWSVTMGGFEKLFF. Full variable domain (outside the CDR3, taken from reference TRBV30 and TRBJ1-4): SQTIHQWPATLVQPVGSPLSLECTVEGTSNPNLYWYRQAAGRGLQLLFYSVGIGQISSEVPQNLSASRPQDRQFILSSKKLLLSDSGFYLCAWSVTMGGFEKLFFGSGTQLSVL.

V and J are TRBV11-2 and TRBJ2-3; possible D gene TRBD1, 6 bases. The CDR3 spans 17 residues. Trimming took 4 bases from V and 1 from J, leaving 18 bases between them. CDR1 SGHAT and CDR2 FQNNGV come from the germline V gene. CDR3 region: CASSSGAWGRGTDTQYF. CDR3 nucleotide sequence: TGTGCCAGCAGCTCCGGGGCGTGGGGGCGCGGCACAGATACGCAGTATTTT.